This T cell receptor (beta chain) was found in a study of cytomegalovirus exposure and HLA in healthy donors (dated by TCRdb to the late 2010s). General notes on the study: An earlier analysis of 587 of the donors reported more than 250 Gb of sequence data and 100 million to 130 million unique TCR beta sequences from about 179 million T cells. Four to six DR-DQ haplotypes were handled as single units for association and clustering, since linkage in the cohort was strong. An early release that covered some 630 HLA-typed donors contained about 300 gigabases of sequencing data and 85 million to 100 million unique TCR sequences. Every repertoire in the discovery cohort had been generated on one and the same sequencing platform. In a later analysis, previously published TCR beta repertoires from hundreds of donors were re-analyzed and high-resolution HLA genotyping was added so that TCR occurrence patterns could be studied. Among around 400 genotyped donors of the cohort, an average of around 220,000 unique TCR beta nucleotide sequences was sequenced per donor, of which approximately 19% were non-productive. A later genetic analysis used genome-wide SNP genotypes for about 60% of the roughly 700 donors, treating that subset as a discovery cohort. Using immunosequencing, the study profiled T cell repertoires from roughly 650 subjects and related those repertoires to cytomegalovirus serostatus. Donor age, sex, ethnicity and CMV serostatus were compiled together with the repertoire data. The number of donors typed differed by locus, with 629-630 for A, B, C, DRB1 and DQB1, roughly 520 for DQA1, 600 to 610 for DPA1, and some 450 for DPB1. The later analysis used no new phenotypic data to find candidate immune exposures, relying instead on TCR beta sequences and their occurrence across donors. Class I and class II HLA loci were covered by the typing at four-digit resolution. An earlier analysis of fewer than 700 of the donors applied high-throughput TCR beta sequencing to assess whether each TCR beta V gene segment acted as functional or pseudogenic. A separate validation cohort of approximately 130 different subjects was used in addition to the roughly 620-subject first cohort. Among the approximately 420 genotyped donors, approximately 76% belonged to the genetic ancestry cluster associated with self-reported Caucasian donors. To predict cytomegalovirus infection status, the study combined high-throughput TCR immunosequencing, statistical association of individual TCRs with disease status, and machine learning. The study was designed to test whether signatures of past pathogen exposure could be identified by cataloging public T cell receptors.

The V end gives up 1 base and the J end 5 bases, leaving 8 bases in the junction not matched to a gene. Reading from cysteine to phenylalanine, the CDR3 counts 17 amino acids. Only the CDR3 portion is preserved as DNA: 51 bases, with reading frame beginning at the first base. CDR1 is given as MGHDK and CDR2 as SYGVNS, both from the germline V gene. The cohort consisted of 670 or so healthy bone marrow donors. All cohort members were sampled while nominally healthy, although unrecorded immune exposures were likely present. The donor tested CMV seronegative and was one of the 352 seronegative cohort members. A peripheral blood sample was provided by each donor, and peripheral blood mononuclear cells were used for TCR beta sequencing. The Qiagen DNeasy Blood Extraction Kit was used to extract genomic DNA from the blood cell samples. Preparation of the library involved the immunoSEQ multiplex PCR assay. The multiplex PCR relied on a mix of 60 forward primers for TCR Vbeta segments and 13 reverse primers for TCR Jbeta segments. The CDR3 region of rearranged TCR beta genes was amplified from genomic DNA with a multiplex PCR assay. The amplified TCR beta libraries were sequenced on the Illumina HiSeq System as 87-base-pair reads. The original pipeline was this. A later analysis counted 65 million to 90 million unique TCR beta chains across the 550 to 700 repertoires, and some 11 million of these chains were shared by at least two donors. Raw reads were error-corrected and collapsed into unique sequences with a nearest-neighbor algorithm that merged closely related sequences to remove PCR and sequencing errors. Alignment of CDR3 sequences to IMGT reference sequences was used to assign V, D and J gene segments. For a sequence to be retained, at least a six-nucleotide match to both a V gene segment and a J gene segment was required. A rearrangement counted as productive if the CDR3 had no stop codons and remained in frame with V and J, and every other rearrangement counted as non-productive. Following IMGT convention, CDR3 was defined as the stretch from the second conserved V-encoded cysteine up to the conserved J-encoded phenylalanine. The earlier analysis of about 640 of the donors excluded any sequence lacking an unambiguous match to a single V gene segment. In an earlier analysis of more than 500 of the donors, a V segment was called functional when productive rearrangements were above 56.7%, and segregating when the standard deviation between donors exceeded 5%. To diagnose cytomegalovirus status from the catalog of TCR beta chain sequences, a statistical classification framework was built. In a later analysis, TCR nucleotide sequences were compared against IMGT/GENE-DB human TR gene sequences so that V and J genes could be assigned. Using the TCRdist pipeline, a later analysis assigned CDR3 sequences along with most-parsimonious VDJ recombination scenarios. In a later analysis, each TCR beta chain was defined by its CDR3 amino acid sequence together with its V-gene family, and reads lacking a unique V-gene family were excluded. To address suspected cross-contamination and a sequencing artifact, a later analysis removed around 600 highly shared, low-generation-probability nucleotide sequences. In a later analysis, a clonal expansion index was calculated for each public chain from normalized within-repertoire ranks of inferred template counts. A later analysis computed generation probabilities with a VDJ recombination model fitted to out-of-frame rearrangements, and checked the results against IGoR. In a later analysis, TCR-TCR, TCR-HLA and TCR-CMV co-occurrence was scored with hypergeometric tests, and a repertoire-size bias correction was applied to TCR pairs. A later analysis estimated false discovery rates by permuting HLA or CMV assignments 20 times. In a later analysis, co-occurring TCRs were grouped with DBSCAN, and TCRdist sequence similarity was added when clustering was performed within HLA-allele-positive subsets. Repertoires with fewer than 30,000 or more than 120,000 public chains, plus five repertoires with anomalous nucleotide sharing, were excluded from co-occurrence clustering. TCRdb provides this immuneACCESS table in a form limited to in-frame rearrangements. Some clones are lacking; in checked studies, under half of them reflect an unresolved V gene, and why the rest are absent is not known. V and J calls and clone size are those listed in that table; D and trimming were worked out from the DNA. This sample is represented by 120,000 or so clones; about 81% of them were singletons. 1.5% to 2% of the sample goes to the ten largest clones.

With regard to this clone: It has no known antigen specificity. No much larger clone exists at a distance of one base, and base qualities are not known.

Overall results and qualifications from the work: An earlier analysis of 587 of the donors showed that most TCR beta V segments appeared in productive rearrangements either about 87% or about 30% of the time, which broadly matched IMGT annotations. A group of highly shared sequence variants was considered likely to be a technical artifact of the sequencing pipeline. A later analysis found that TCR association rates varied across HLA loci, with DRB1 alleles showing the most associated TCRs and HLA-C alleles the fewest. Because counts were too low, some 17 rarely observed V segments, including chromosome 9 orphons, were excluded from the earlier analysis of a few hundred of the donors. Assigning TCR associations to individual alleles was difficult when HLA alleles, especially DR and DQ, strongly co-occurred. In a later analysis, several top co-occurrence clusters were reported to appear linked to parvovirus B19, influenza, CMV and Epstein-Barr virus. Specific HLA alleles were associated with 15,000 to 20,000 TCR beta sequences at a false discovery rate of 0.05 in a later analysis. In both the original and validation cohorts, the classifier was reported to diagnose cytomegalovirus status with high specificity and sensitivity. In a later genetic analysis, fewer N-insertions in productive TCRs were reported among donors in an Asian-associated ancestry cluster than the 666-donor mean. The study listed 170 or so TCR beta chains as associated with cytomegalovirus. A further reported finding was that TCR beta sequences accurately predicted the HLA-A and HLA-B alleles for most subjects in the first cohort. Most TCR sequences were observed very rarely across donors, whereas some public TCRs were present in many individuals. A later analysis found that HLA-associated TCR beta chains were more clonally expanded and had lower generation probabilities than equally common non-associated chains. An association between a missense DCLRE1C variant and V-gene and J-gene trimming of TCR beta chains was found in a later genetic analysis and replicated in an independent cohort. CMV serostatus was the only immune exposure information available for the cohort. Most CMV-associated TCR beta chains appeared to be HLA-restricted in a later analysis, and the HLA associations seemed to be driven largely by CMV exposure. Correlated functional status among segregating V segments might be attributable to linkage disequilibrium, but an unknown experimental factor could not be ruled out. This cohort had only TCR beta chains sequenced, and the lack of alpha or paired-chain data limited which features could be detected. The presence/absence analyses assumed that sequencing depth was roughly uniform across donors, and that assumption may not be true. Because HLA typing was missing for some donors at each locus, association tests included only the typed subset. According to the authors, the approach could potentially be generalized to other disease states and immunological phenotypes. In vitro tests confirmed that a few of the cytomegalovirus-associated TCR beta chains recognize cytomegalovirus antigens. Because the 87-base-pair reads could not distinguish some IMGT-functional V segments, including TRBV6-2 and TRBV6-3, those segments were excluded.

The chain is encoded by TRBV25-1 joined to TRBJ2-3; 11 bases in the middle match TRBD2. Sequencing used PBMCs. This clonotype was sampled from a man in his forties in good health and CMV-seronegative. At the DNA level, the sequence is TGTGCCAGCAGTGAATTCTTAAAGGGGACTAGCGGAGATACGCAGTATTTT. Its translation is CASSEFLKGTSGDTQYF.